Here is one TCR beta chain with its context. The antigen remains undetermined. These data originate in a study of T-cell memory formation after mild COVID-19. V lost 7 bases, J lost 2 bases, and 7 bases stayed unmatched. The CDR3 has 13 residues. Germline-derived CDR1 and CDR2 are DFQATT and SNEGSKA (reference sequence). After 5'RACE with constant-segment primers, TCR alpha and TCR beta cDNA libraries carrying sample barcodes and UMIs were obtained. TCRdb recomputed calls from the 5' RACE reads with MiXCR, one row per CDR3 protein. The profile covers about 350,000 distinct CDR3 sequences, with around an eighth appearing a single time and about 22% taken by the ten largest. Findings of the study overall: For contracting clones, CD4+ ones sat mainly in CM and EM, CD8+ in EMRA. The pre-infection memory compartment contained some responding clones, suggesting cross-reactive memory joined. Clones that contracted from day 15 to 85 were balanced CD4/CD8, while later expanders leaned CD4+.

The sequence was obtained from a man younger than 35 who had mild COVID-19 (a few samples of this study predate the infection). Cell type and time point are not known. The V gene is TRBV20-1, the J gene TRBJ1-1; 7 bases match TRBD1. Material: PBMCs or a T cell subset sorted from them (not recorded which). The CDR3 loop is CSGRDSLNTEAFF. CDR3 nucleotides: TGCAGTGGCCGGGACAGTTTAAACACTGAAGCTTTCTTT.